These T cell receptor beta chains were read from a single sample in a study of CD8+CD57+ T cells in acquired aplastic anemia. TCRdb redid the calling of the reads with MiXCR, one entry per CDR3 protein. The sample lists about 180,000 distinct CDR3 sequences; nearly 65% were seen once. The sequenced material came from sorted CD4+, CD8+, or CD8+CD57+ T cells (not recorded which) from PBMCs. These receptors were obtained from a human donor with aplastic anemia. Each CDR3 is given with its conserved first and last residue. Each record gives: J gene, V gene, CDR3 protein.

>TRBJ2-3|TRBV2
CASMRGGYTDTQYF
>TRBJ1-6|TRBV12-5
CASRGQGQNSPLHF
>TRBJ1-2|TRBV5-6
CASSYLQGAEGEGYTF
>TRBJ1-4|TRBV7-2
CASSLDRDNEKLFF
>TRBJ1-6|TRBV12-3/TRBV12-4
CASSSDRSYNSPLHF
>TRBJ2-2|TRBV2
CAIRGQDGTGELSF
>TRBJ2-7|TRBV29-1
CSVGGRAAGPKQYF
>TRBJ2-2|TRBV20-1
CSARVVGNTGELFF
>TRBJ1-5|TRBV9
CASSAGPTNQPQHF
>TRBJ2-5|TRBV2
CASSEWVEETQYF
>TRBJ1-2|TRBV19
CASSIHNGYTF
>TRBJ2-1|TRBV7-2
CASSPSGGFNEQFF
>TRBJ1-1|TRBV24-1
CATSGPNRGQGNTEAFF
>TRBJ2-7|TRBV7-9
CASSLVVGLSHEQYF
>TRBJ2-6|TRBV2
CASKTQGAGANVLTF
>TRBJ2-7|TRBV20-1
CSARVSGGLKPYEQYF